Listed below are T cell receptor beta chains from one sample, sequenced in a study of T-cell reconstitution after alpha-beta-depleted transplantation in children. TCRdb re-called the PCR reads through MiXCR, storing one row per CDR3 protein. The sample holds roughly 310,000 distinct CDR3 sequences, 23% seen once. Sequences were derived from PBMCs, mostly from graft donor cells, sampled 180 days after TCRalphabeta/CD19-depleted stem cell transplant. Receptor source: a male patient aged 5 to 17 who had a stem cell transplant for acute lymphoblastic leukemia, so the T cells may come from the graft donor. Each CDR3 is given with its conserved first and last residue. The order of the fields is J gene, D gene, clone size, V gene, CDR3 DNA, CDR3 protein. A D gene is named only where the DNA matches it firmly. Only some rows state a clone size, as once, few, many or a class for expanded clones.

J: TRBJ1-1
D: .
size: .
V: TRBV12-3/TRBV12-4
DNA: TGTGCCAGCACCCCCTGGAGGGTTCACGTAGGGGAAGCTTTCTTT
CDR3: CASTPWRVHVGEAFF

J: TRBJ1-1
D: .
size: once
V: TRBV29-1
DNA: TGCAGCGCGGTGGTATTATCGGAGGCTTTCTTT
CDR3: CSAVVLSEAFF

J: TRBJ1-2
D: .
size: .
V: TRBV12-3/TRBV12-4
DNA: TGTGCCAGCAGCCGAACGTACCTTTCCTTC
CDR3: CASSRTYLSF

J: TRBJ2-1
D: TRBD2
size: .
V: TRBV19
DNA: TGTGCCAGTAGTATGAGGACTAGTCCCAACAATGAGCAGTTCTTC
CDR3: CASSMRTSPNNEQFF

J: TRBJ1-1
D: TRBD1
size: .
V: TRBV6-1
DNA: TGTGCCAGCAGATCCGGACAGGGGCGGACTGAAGCTTTCTTT
CDR3: CASRSGQGRTEAFF

J: TRBJ1-1
D: .
size: .
V: TRBV4-1
DNA: TGCGCCAGCAGCCAACTGGGCCTGTCACGCGACACTGAAGCTTTCTTT
CDR3: CASSQLGLSRDTEAFF

J: TRBJ2-1
D: TRBD1
size: .
V: TRBV7-3
DNA: TGTGCCAGCAGCTTCGACAGGGTTTCCTACAATGAGCAGTTCTTC
CDR3: CASSFDRVSYNEQFF

J: TRBJ2-5
D: TRBD2
size: .
V: TRBV9
DNA: TGTGCCAGCACGGGAAGCGGGAGAGGGCAAGAGACCCAGTACTTC
CDR3: CASTGSGRGQETQYF

J: TRBJ2-5
D: TRBD2
size: .
V: TRBV4-1
DNA: TGCGCCAGCAGCCAAGTGATATTCCGGACTAGCGGACAAGAGAGCCAGTACTTC
CDR3: CASSQVIFRTSGQESQYF

J: TRBJ2-7
D: TRBD2
size: .
V: TRBV3-1
DNA: TGTGCCAGCAGCCAAGGGTCGGGGGGATCCTACGAGCAGTACTTC
CDR3: CASSQGSGGSYEQYF

J: TRBJ2-1
D: TRBD1
size: few
V: TRBV27
DNA: TGTGCCAGCAGTTTAAGGGACAGGCCCTACAATGAGCAGTTCTTC
CDR3: CASSLRDRPYNEQFF

J: TRBJ1-5
D: TRBD1
size: few
V: TRBV20-1
DNA: TGCAGTGCTAGAGTCGCCCAGGGGGAGGGTCAGCCCCAGCATTTT
CDR3: CSARVAQGEGQPQHF

J: TRBJ1-5
D: TRBD1
size: .
V: TRBV6-1
DNA: TGTGCCAGCAGTGTTGGGACAGGGGCCCAGCCCCAGCATTTT
CDR3: CASSVGTGAQPQHF

J: TRBJ2-3
D: TRBD1
size: .
V: TRBV12-3/TRBV12-4
DNA: TGTGCCAGCAGCGCCCGGACAGGGCCTGGCGCAGATACGCAGTATTTT
CDR3: CASSARTGPGADTQYF

J: TRBJ2-7
D: TRBD1
size: .
V: TRBV10-3
DNA: TGTGCCATCCTCGACAGGGCATCCCACGAGCAGTACTTC
CDR3: CAILDRASHEQYF

J: TRBJ2-7
D: TRBD1
size: .
V: TRBV12-3/TRBV12-4
DNA: TGTGCCAGCAGTTTTTACAGGGGGCTAAGCTACGAGCAGTACTTC
CDR3: CASSFYRGLSYEQYF

J: TRBJ1-2
D: .
size: .
V: TRBV7-8
DNA: TGTGCCAGCAGCTTCTACGGACAGTTCTATGGCTACACCTTC
CDR3: CASSFYGQFYGYTF

J: TRBJ2-1
D: .
size: few
V: TRBV7-9
DNA: TGTGCCAGCAGCCGGTCCCTGGGCGGGCCTTACAATGAGCAGTTCTTC
CDR3: CASSRSLGGPYNEQFF

J: TRBJ1-2
D: TRBD1
size: .
V: TRBV3-1
DNA: TGTGCCAGCAGCTTGGGACAGGGGGCGTACTATGGCTACACCTTC
CDR3: CASSLGQGAYYGYTF